The 32 T cell receptor beta chains presented below share a single source sample, sequenced in a study of beta chain features in type 1 diabetes (dated by TCRdb to 2017 to 2018). Library generation was performed with the immunoSEQ multiplex PCR assay. The High Capacity cDNA Reverse Transcription Kit was used to reverse transcribe all of the isolated RNA, meaning that expressed TCRB transcripts were what got sequenced. TCRdb retrieved this table from immuneACCESS and kept in-frame rearrangements only. Not all clones are present; in checked studies, unresolved V genes account for under half, and no reason is known for the remainder. This sample comprises about 650,000 clones, over 10% of them detected only once. The ten largest clones add up to around 0.12% of the sample. Their recognized antigens are unknown. The paper as a whole reports these results and caveats: In all four CD4+ subsets, TCRB CDR3 length was moderately but significantly shorter in type 1 diabetes patients.

The sample was naive CD4+ T cells from blood. This sample's cell subset or site label indicates: true naive CD4+ T cells. The receptors come from a man under 40 with type 1 diabetes.

A few counts support this clone. The chain uses TRBV7-2 and TRBJ2-3; D may be TRBD1 (5 bases). This CDR3 is built from 14 residues. V lost 5 bases to trimming and J lost 0 bases, with 9 bases between them. Germline V CDR1 and CDR2: SGHTA, FQGNSA. The CDR3 reads CASSTTASTDTQYF. The CDR3 coding sequence is TGTGCCAGCAGCACGACAGCTAGCACAGATACGCAGTATTTT.

The chain joins TRBV11-3 to TRBJ2-3; tentatively, D is TRBD2 (6 bases). The CDR3 has 16 amino acids. V shed 3 bases and J shed 1 base, with 14 bases lying between them. Germline CDR1 and CDR2: SGHNT and YENEEA. CDR3 protein: CASSFVWGEGTDTQYF. CDR3 DNA sequence: TGTGCCAGCAGCTTTGTATGGGGGGAGGGCACAGATACGCAGTATTTT. The full variable domain, in which reference TRBV11-3 and TRBJ2-3 provide the parts outside the CDR3, is EAGVVQSPRYKIIEKKQPVAFWCNPISGHNTLYWYLQNLGQGPELLIRYENEEAVDDSQLPKDRFSAERLKGVDSTLKIQPAELGDSAVYLCASSFVWGEGTDTQYFGPGTRLTVL.

This clone turned up a few times. The chain uses TRBV19 and TRBJ2-5; D is uncertain. Germline CDR1 and CDR2: LNHDA and SQIVND (reference sequence). CDR3 size: 14 residues. Deletions cut 2 bases from V and 2 bases from J, with 9 bases between. DNA of the CDR3: TGTGCCAGTAGTATACTGGGTGTTCAAGAGACCCAGTACTTC. Protein: CASSILGVQETQYF.

This clone was found a few times. This chain joins TRBV14 and TRBJ2-2; D is possibly TRBD1 (6 bases). The CDR3 is made up of 16 amino acids. From germline, CDR1 is SGHDN and CDR2 FVKESK. Trimming took 1 base from V and 1 from J, leaving 10 bases between them. CDR3 DNA: TGTGCCAGCAGCCAAGTTCGCAGGGGGAACACCGGGGAGCTGTTTTTT. It is translated as CASSQVRRGNTGELFF. Full variable domain (rest looked up from reference TRBV14 and TRBJ2-2): EAGVTQFPSHSVIEKGQTVTLRCDPISGHDNLYWYRRVMGKEIKFLLHFVKESKQDESGMPNNRFLAERTGGTYSTLKVQPAELEDSGVYFCASSQVRRGNTGELFFGEGSRLTVL.

The V call is TRBV28, the J call TRBJ1-5, with D possibly TRBD1 on 6 matching bases. Germline V gene sequence: CDR1 MDHEN, CDR2 SYDVKM. The CDR3 extends over 14 amino acids. V was shortened by 6 bases and J by 3 bases, with 12 bases between the two germline ends. The CDR3 DNA follows: TGTGCCAGCAGCTTGGACAGTTTCAATCAGCCCCAGCATTTT. This encodes CASSLDSFNQPQHF.

The CDR3 protein is CASSQDPGLETQYF. The CDR3 DNA reads as TGCGCCAGCAGCCAAGATCCAGGCCTCGAGACCCAGTACTTC. This chain connects TRBV4-1 to TRBJ2-5; no reliable D call. This CDR3 contains 14 residues. Germline-derived CDR1 and CDR2 are MGHRA and YSYEKL. Between the trimmed V and J ends, which lost 0 bases and 5 bases, there was a span of 10 bases.

This clone was detected a few times. V usage is TRBV27 and J usage is TRBJ2-7; possibly TRBD2 for D (5 bases). V gave up 4 bases and J gave up 3 bases, with 10 bases separating them. The CDR3 runs to 13 residues. Germline V gene sequence: CDR1 MNHEY, CDR2 SMNVEV (reference sequence). DNA for the CDR3: TGTGCCAGCAGTTGGCGGGTCTACTACGAGCAGTACTTC. It translates to CASSWRVYYEQYF.

The chain carries TRBV7-8 and TRBJ1-1, with D unresolved. The V end lost 3 bases, the J end lost 2 bases, and 7 bases lay between the germline ends. Germline-derived CDR1 and CDR2 are SGHVS and FQNEAQ. CDR3 length: 13 residues. CDR3 region: CASSLSVNTEAFF. In DNA, the CDR3 is TGTGCCAGCAGCTTGTCAGTTAACACTGAAGCTTTCTTT.

The rearrangement links TRBV7-2 to TRBJ2-7; TRBD1 matches 10 bases. Germline CDR1 is SGHTA and CDR2 is FQGNSA. Unmatched junction bases numbered 13, after V lost 8 bases and J lost 6 bases. The CDR3 covers 15 residues. The CDR3 reads CASEPQGQGLSEQYF. The CDR3 bases are TGTGCCAGCGAACCTCAGGGACAGGGGTTAAGCGAGCAGTACTTC.

There are a few counts of this clone. The V and J genes are TRBV7-2 and TRBJ1-5; the D is unclear. The CDR3 contains 12 residues. Germline CDR1 and CDR2: SGHTA and FQGNSA. V lost 4 bases and J 7 bases, leaving 8 bases between the germline ends. The CDR3 protein is CASSSLSQPQHF. CDR3 nucleotides: TGTGCCAGCAGCTCCCTCTCGCAGCCCCAGCATTTT.

This clone came up a few times. J is TRBJ2-7 and V is TRBV6-6; TRBD1 or TRBD2 may be the D gene (6 bases each). V lost 2 bases and J 1 base, leaving 12 bases between the germline ends. The germline V gene encodes CDR1 MNHNY and CDR2 SVGAGI (reference sequence). This CDR3 region has 15 residues. As DNA, the CDR3 is TGTGCCAGCAGTTACGTGGGGGGCCCGTCCTACGAGCAGTACTTC. Protein sequence: CASSYVGGPSYEQYF.

J is TRBJ2-7 and V is TRBV4-3; 11 bases line up with TRBD2. Trimming at V came to 0 bases and at J to 4 bases, leaving 5 bases not matched to a gene. From germline, CDR1 is LGHNA and CDR2 YSLEER. The CDR3 contains 16 residues. In DNA form, the CDR3 reads TGCGCCAGCAGCCAAGAGGTAGCGGGGGGGACATACGAGCAGTACTTC. Its translation is CASSQEVAGGTYEQYF.

This clone appeared a few times. The chain recombines TRBV6-5 with TRBJ2-5; weak D call: TRBD1 (5 bases). CDR3 size: 14 residues. Germline assignment: CDR1 MNHEY and CDR2 SVGAGI. The V and J ends lost 2 bases and 2 bases respectively, with 9 bases between them. CDR3 amino acids: CASSYGPGQETQYF. CDR3 nucleotides: TGTGCCAGCAGTTACGGGCCAGGGCAAGAGACCCAGTACTTC.

This clone was detected a few times. The rearrangement links TRBV9 to TRBJ1-1; a possible D gene is TRBD1 (5 bases). Trimming stripped 0 bases from V and 5 bases from J, with 11 bases between. The CDR3 is made up of 14 amino acids. CDR1 is SGDLS and CDR2 is YYNGEE in the germline V gene. The CDR3: CASSVVGAGTEAFF. CDR3 sequence (DNA): TGTGCCAGCAGCGTAGTTGGGGCAGGAACTGAAGCTTTCTTT.

This clone showed up just a few times. The V and J genes are TRBV2 and TRBJ1-5; TRBD1 might be the D (5 bases). There are 15 residues in the CDR3. Germline CDR1 is SNHLY and CDR2 is FYNNEI. Trimming shortened V by 5 bases and J by 6 bases, and 17 bases separated the two germline ends. The CDR3 region is CASSFGDSVGQPQHF. CDR3 DNA sequence: TGTGCCAGCAGTTTTGGAGACAGCGTTGGTCAGCCCCAGCATTTT. Based on the CDR3 plus reference TRBV2 and TRBJ1-5, the full variable domain is EPEVTQTPSHQVTQMGQEVILRCVPISNHLYFYWYRQILGQKVEFLVSFYNNEISEKSEIFDDQFSVERPDGSNFTLKIRSTKLEDSAMYFCASSFGDSVGQPQHFGDGTRLSIL.

The V and J genes are TRBV7-9 and TRBJ2-3, with TRBD1 matching 8 bases. The CDR3 is 15 amino acids. Trimming removed 5 bases from V and 1 base from J; junction bases left unmatched: 5. The germline CDR1 and CDR2 sequences are SEHNR and FQNEAQ (reference sequence). The DNA for the CDR3 is TGTGCCAGCAGCCTAGGGACAGGTCGCACAGATACGCAGTATTTT. Translated: CASSLGTGRTDTQYF.

This clone was observed a handful of times. J is TRBJ2-2 and V is TRBV21-1; the table's D call of TRBD1 was not tested on the DNA. TRBV21-1 counts as a pseudogene. There are 18 residues in the CDR3. The CDR3 coding sequence is TGTGCCAGCGGTTGTCAGACCCGGGACAGGGCCCACACCGGGGAGCTGTTTTTT. Translation: CASGCQTRDRAHTGELFF.

The chain links TRBV10-3 to TRBJ2-7; possibly TRBD1 or TRBD2 for D (6 bases each). V shed 4 bases and J shed 5 bases, with 18 bases lying between them. Germline CDR1 and CDR2: ENHRY and SYGVKD. This CDR3 comprises 15 residues. The CDR3 DNA sequence: TGTGCCATCAGTGGGGGGGCCAGTGGGGCCGACGAGCAGTACTTC. This gives the protein CAISGGASGADEQYF.

On this clone itself: Other DNA variants within this sample encode the same CDR3. The V and J genes are TRBV7-9 and TRBJ1-1; D is ambiguous. CDR1 SEHNR and CDR2 FQNEAQ come from the germline V gene (reference sequence). The V end lost 5 bases, the J end lost 1 base, and 8 bases lay between the germline ends. This CDR3 contains 13 residues. CDR3 nucleotide sequence: TGTGCCAGCAGCCCGGACGGGAACACTGAAGCTTTCTTT. It encodes CASSPDGNTEAFF.

This clone was observed a handful of times. The CDR3 region is CASSPRGTGDTGELFF. As DNA, the CDR3 is TGTGCCAGCAGCCCCCGAGGGACAGGGGACACCGGGGAGCTGTTTTTT. V and J are TRBV9 and TRBJ2-2, with 10 bases matching TRBD1. Trimming removed 4 bases from V and 3 bases from J; junction bases left unmatched: 6. CDR3 length: 16 residues. Germline V gives CDR1 SGDLS, CDR2 YYNGEE.

This clone has only a few counts. The rearrangement links TRBV11-2 to TRBJ2-7; tentatively, D is TRBD1 (5 bases). The ends were cut back, 5 bases at V and 6 bases at J, with 17 bases in the middle. The CDR3 spans 14 residues. Germline-derived CDR1 and CDR2 are SGHAT and FQNNGV. CDR3 DNA: TGTGCCAGCAGCGTAATCAGGGAATCCACCGAGCAGTACTTC. Its protein is CASSVIRESTEQYF.

This clone showed up just a few times. Distinct nucleotide sequences in the sample also encode this CDR3. V gene TRBV29-1 combines with J gene TRBJ2-3; 8 nucleotides agree with TRBD1. This CDR3 has 14 amino acids. Germline CDR1 reads SQVTM; CDR2 reads ANQGSEA. Trimming cost V 5 bases and J 0 bases; bases outside gene matches: 4. The DNA for the CDR3 is TGCAGCGTTCGGACAGGGTCTAGCACAGATACGCAGTATTTT. It yields the protein CSVRTGSSTDTQYF.

This clone was observed a few times. This chain links TRBV2 with TRBJ2-2; unclear D gene. The ends were cut back, 3 bases at V and 2 bases at J, with 13 bases in the middle. This CDR3 spans 16 amino acids. Germline values: CDR1 SNHLY, CDR2 FYNNEI. The CDR3 protein is CASSEVQPGNTGELFF. The CDR3 region has the DNA TGTGCCAGCAGTGAGGTTCAGCCAGGCAACACCGGGGAGCTGTTTTTT.

There are a few counts of this clone. The chain joins TRBV14 to TRBJ1-1; unclear D gene. Germline-derived CDR1 and CDR2 are SGHDN and FVKESK. This CDR3 region has 14 residues. V was shortened by 4 bases and J by 1 base, with 10 bases between the two germline ends. This chain's CDR3 is CASSPKLQNTEAFF. In DNA form, the CDR3 reads TGTGCCAGCAGCCCCAAGCTACAGAACACTGAAGCTTTCTTT.

This clone has a handful of counts. This chain connects TRBV6-6 to TRBJ1-6, with 7 bases that match TRBD1. The CDR3 extends over 14 amino acids. The V and J ends lost 4 bases and 8 bases, in that order; junction bases with no gene match: 5. CDR1 MNHNY and CDR2 SVGAGI come from the germline V gene (reference sequence). CDR3 bases: TGTGCCAGCAGTTCAACAGGGGTGTATTCACCCCTCCACTTT. Its translation is CASSSTGVYSPLHF.

This clone has more than one count but fewer than ten. The sample holds other DNA sequences that translate to the same CDR3. The chain recombines TRBV6-5 with TRBJ1-6; D not resolved. The CDR3 extends over 14 amino acids. Trimming took off 2 bases at V and 6 bases at J, with 8 bases between the two ends. CDR1 is MNHEY, CDR2 SVGAGI, per germline. CDR3 amino acids: CASSYVVGNSPLHF. The DNA of the CDR3 is TGTGCCAGCAGTTACGTGGTGGGTAATTCACCCCTCCACTTT.

This clone showed up just a few times. The chain joins TRBV10-2 to TRBJ2-2, with D perhaps being TRBD1 or TRBD2 (5 bases each). CDR3 length: 14 residues. Trimming took off 6 bases at V and 6 bases at J, with 14 bases between the two ends. From germline, CDR1 is WSHSY and CDR2 SAAADI. The CDR3: CASSRDLRAGELFF. CDR3 nucleotides: TGCGCCAGCAGCCGGGACCTACGTGCCGGGGAGCTGTTTTTT.

This clone came up a few times. The chain couples TRBV19 to TRBJ1-1; D is possibly TRBD1 (5 bases). The V gene's germline CDR1 is LNHDA and CDR2 SQIVND (reference sequence). CDR3 length equals 13 residues. V was shortened by 5 bases and J by 5 bases, with 12 bases between the two germline ends. The CDR3 bases are TGTGCCAGTAGTTTCTCGACAGTGACTGAAGCTTTCTTT. Amino acids: CASSFSTVTEAFF. The full variable domain, rest sourced from reference TRBV19 and TRBJ1-1, is DGGITQSPKYLFRKEGQNVTLSCEQNLNHDAMYWYRQDPGQGLRLIYYSQIVNDFQKGDIAEGYSVSREKKESFPLTVTSAQKNPTAFYLCASSFSTVTEAFFGQGTRLTVV.

There are a few counts of this clone. The chain recombines TRBV9 with TRBJ2-1, with D possibly TRBD1 on 6 matching bases. CDR3 length: 15 residues. Germline V lookup: CDR1 SGDLS, CDR2 YYNGEE. Trimming left V 4 bases short and J 5 bases short, with 16 bases between. The CDR3 sequence is CASSLFGTPNNEQFF. For the CDR3, the DNA is TGTGCCAGCAGCCTATTTGGGACACCAAACAATGAGCAGTTCTTC. The full variable domain, its missing parts supplied by reference TRBV9 and TRBJ2-1, is DSGVTQTPKHLITATGQRVTLRCSPRSGDLSVYWYQQSLDQGLQFLIQYYNGEERAKGNILERFSAQQFPDLHSELNLSSLELGDSALYFCASSLFGTPNNEQFFGPGTRLTVL.

The genes are TRBV5-4 and TRBJ2-3; 7 nucleotides agree with TRBD2. From germline, CDR1 is SGHNT and CDR2 YYREEE (reference sequence). Germline trimming cut 2 bases from V and 2 bases from J; bases unmatched to any gene: 5. This CDR3 contains 15 residues. CDR3 in amino acids: CASSFSSGPTDTQYF. The CDR3 bases are TGTGCCAGCAGCTTCTCTAGCGGCCCCACAGATACGCAGTATTTT. Full variable domain (missing parts from reference TRBV5-4 and TRBJ2-3): ETGVTQSPTHLIKTRGQQVTLRCSSQSGHNTVSWYQQALGQGPQFIFQYYREEENGRGNFPPRFSGLQFPNYSSELNVNALELDDSALYLCASSFSSGPTDTQYFGPGTRLTVL.

The rearrangement links TRBV2 to TRBJ1-2; no clear D. CDR1 SNHLY and CDR2 FYNNEI come from the germline V gene. Deletions cut 8 bases from V and 4 bases from J, with 17 bases between. The CDR3 is 14 amino acids. CDR3 nucleotide sequence: TGTGCCAGCGGTAGTGTGCTGCAGTCCTATGGCTACACCTTC. Translating gives CASGSVLQSYGYTF.

V and J are TRBV28 and TRBJ2-5; D not certain. Trimming stripped 5 bases from V and 5 bases from J, with 15 bases between. The CDR3 is 14 amino acids. Germline V gene data show CDR1 as MDHEN and CDR2 as SYDVKM. The CDR3 bases are TGTGCCAGCAGTCTTTCCGCACCGCCCGAGACCCAGTACTTC. This encodes CASSLSAPPETQYF.